The present T cell receptor beta chain was sequenced within a study of shared clonotypes between healthy human individuals. Regarding the study as a whole: In the sorted subsets, rarefaction showed sequencing was incomplete despite large depth.

V dropped 0 bases and J dropped 7 bases, with 11 bases sitting between them. This CDR3 region has 14 residues. Germline assignment: CDR1 SGDLS and CDR2 YYNGEE. All donors were Caucasian adults living in Nashville, Tennessee. Regarding this clone: Its antigen is undetermined.

Libraries were prepared by immunoSEQ multiplex PCR; TCRdb keeps only in-frame clonotypes and omits some of them. The sample consists of more than 90,000 clones, about two thirds of them appearing once. The source is a man aged 25-45 years in good health. Material for sequencing was memory CD8+ T cells sorted from blood. Subset of the sample: CD45RO+ cells pooled with CCR7-negative TemRA cells. V usage is TRBV9 and J usage is TRBJ1-5, with D possibly being TRBD1 (6 bases). CDR3 DNA: TGTGCCAGCAGCGTAGGTCACCAGGGGCAGCCCCAGCATTTT. Protein: CASSVGHQGQPQHF.